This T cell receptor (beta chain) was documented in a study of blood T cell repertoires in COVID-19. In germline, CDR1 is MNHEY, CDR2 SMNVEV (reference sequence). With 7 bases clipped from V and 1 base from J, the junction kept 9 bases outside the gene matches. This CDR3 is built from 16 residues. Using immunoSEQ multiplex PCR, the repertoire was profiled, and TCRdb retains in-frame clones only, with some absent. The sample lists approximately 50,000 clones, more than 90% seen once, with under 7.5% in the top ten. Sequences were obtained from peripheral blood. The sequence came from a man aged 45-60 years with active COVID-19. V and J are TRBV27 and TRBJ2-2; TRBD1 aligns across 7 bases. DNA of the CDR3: TGTGCCAGCATCCATAACAGGGGCTTGAACACCGGGGAGCTGTTTTTT. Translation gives CASIHNRGLNTGELFF.